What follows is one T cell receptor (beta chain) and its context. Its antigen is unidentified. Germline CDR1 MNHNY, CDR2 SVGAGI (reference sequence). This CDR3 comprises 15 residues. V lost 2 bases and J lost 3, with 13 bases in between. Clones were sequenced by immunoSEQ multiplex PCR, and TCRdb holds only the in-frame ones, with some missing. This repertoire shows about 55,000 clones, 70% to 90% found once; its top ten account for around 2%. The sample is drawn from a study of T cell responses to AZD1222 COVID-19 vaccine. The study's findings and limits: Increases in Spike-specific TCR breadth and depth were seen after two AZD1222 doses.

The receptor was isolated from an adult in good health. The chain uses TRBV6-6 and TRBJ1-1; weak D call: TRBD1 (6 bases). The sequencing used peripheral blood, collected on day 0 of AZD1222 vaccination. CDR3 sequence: CASSYERTDHTEAFF. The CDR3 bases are TGTGCCAGCAGTTACGAGAGGACAGACCACACTGAAGCTTTCTTT.